A single sample is the source of the 19 T cell receptor beta chains below, sequenced in a study of T cells in localized non-small cell lung cancer. The table came from immunoSEQ multiplex PCR; TCRdb's copy has only in-frame clones and leaves some out. The sample contains approximately 26,000 clones, roughly four fifths of which appear only once. The material sequenced was peripheral blood, taken before any cancer treatment. These receptors came from a woman aged 35-70 years with stage I lung adenocarcinoma.

The V and J genes are TRBV6-1 and TRBJ1-2, with TRBD1 matching 9 bases. CDR3 size: 13 residues. Looked up from germline, CDR1 is MNHNS and CDR2 is SASEGT. Trimming cost V 3 bases and J 8 bases; bases outside gene matches: 4. CDR3: CASSEDRGGGYTF. In DNA, the CDR3 is TGTGCCAGCAGTGAGGACAGGGGCGGGGGCTACACCTTC.

This chain connects TRBV6-6 to TRBJ1-4; 7 bases map to TRBD1. This CDR3 comprises 13 residues. CDR1 is MNHNY and CDR2 is SVGAGI in the germline V gene (reference sequence). The ends lost 7 bases at V and 7 bases at J; junction bases unmatched: 6. The CDR3 loop reads CASTRGSGEKLFF. In DNA, the CDR3 is TGTGCCAGCACCAGGGGGTCTGGTGAAAAACTGTTTTTT.

CDR3 DNA sequence: TGTGCCAGCAGCTTTGGCCGCAAAGAGGGGGAGACCCAGTACTTC. Its translation is CASSFGRKEGETQYF. This rearrangement joins TRBV7-9 to TRBJ2-5; D assignment may be TRBD1 or TRBD2 (5 bases each). V was cut by 3 bases and J by 5 bases, with 16 bases left in between. This CDR3 region has 15 residues. In germline, CDR1 is SEHNR, CDR2 FQNEAQ (reference sequence).

The chain is built from TRBV27 and TRBJ1-5, with TRBD1 as a possible D gene (5 bases). Germline loops: CDR1 MNHEY, CDR2 SMNVEV (reference sequence). Trimming took 0 bases from V and 6 from J, leaving 12 bases between them. This CDR3 is 15 amino acids long. CDR3 DNA sequence: TGTGCCAGCAGTTTATCGGGGGGAACCGGTCAGCCCCAGCATTTT. Encoded protein: CASSLSGGTGQPQHF.

This clone is deemed medium-sized (0.01 to 0.1%). In nucleotides, the CDR3 is TGTGCCAGCAGTGCCGGGCCTTATAATTCACCCCTCCACTTT. The encoded protein is CASSAGPYNSPLHF. This chain connects TRBV6-1 to TRBJ1-6; no clear D gene. Trimming cost V 4 bases and J 4 bases, with 8 bases left between them. The CDR3 length is 14 residues. CDR1 and CDR2 (germline): MNHNS, SASEGT.

The chain links TRBV11-3 to TRBJ2-3; 10 bases match TRBD2. CDR1 and CDR2 from the germline V gene are SGHNT and YENEEA. The junction had 6 bases not matched to a gene; V was cut back by 1 base and J by 2 bases. This CDR3 is 17 amino acids long. CDR3 region: CASSLGLAGDPTDTQYF. The CDR3 region has the DNA TGTGCCAGCAGCTTAGGGCTAGCGGGGGACCCCACAGATACGCAGTATTTT.

This clone was detected only once. The rearrangement joins TRBV11-2 to TRBJ2-7; D is ambiguous. Germline CDR1 and CDR2: SGHAT and FQNNGV. V was pared by 3 bases and J by 7 bases, with 10 bases between. This CDR3 has 12 residues. In DNA form, the CDR3 reads TGTGCCAGCAGCTTGCTGCCGAAAGAGCAGTACTTC. Encoded protein: CASSLLPKEQYF. Full variable domain (remainder filled in from reference TRBV11-2 and TRBJ2-7): EAGVAQSPRYKIIEKRQSVAFWCNPISGHATLYWYQQILGQGPKLLIQFQNNGVVDDSQLPKDRFSAERLKGVDSTLKIQPAKLEDSAVYLCASSLLPKEQYFGPGTRLTVT.

The gene calls are TRBV6-1 and TRBJ2-2; a weak D match, TRBD2 (6 bases). V was pared by 0 bases and J by 8 bases, with 13 bases between. The CDR3 contains 15 residues. Germline V gene data show CDR1 as MNHNS and CDR2 as SASEGT. The CDR3 coding sequence is TGTGCCAGCAGTGAAGCGGAGGGGCTAAGGGGGGAGCTGTTTTTT. It translates to CASSEAEGLRGELFF.

The chain uses TRBV27 and TRBJ1-6; TRBD1 matches at 7 bases. CDR1 is MNHEY, CDR2 SMNVEV, per germline (reference sequence). V shed 3 bases, J shed 1 base, and the junction held 6 bases outside the gene matches. The CDR3 length is 17 residues. DNA for the CDR3: TGTGCCAGCAGTTTCGAGGGGGCGGGTTCCTATAATTCACCCCTCCACTTT. Encoded protein: CASSFEGAGSYNSPLHF.

The V and J genes are TRBV6-1 and TRBJ2-7; D unresolved. In germline, CDR1 is MNHNS, CDR2 SASEGT. The ends were cut back, 11 bases at V and 0 bases at J, with 14 bases in the middle. The CDR3 is 13 residues long. Written as DNA, the CDR3 is TGTGCCGGAACAAAGGGTCCCTCCTACGAGCAGTACTTC. Its protein is CAGTKGPSYEQYF.

The chain carries TRBV29-1 and TRBJ1-1, with TRBD1 matching 7 bases. The CDR3 is made up of 12 amino acids. CDR1 is SQVTM and CDR2 is ANQGSEA in the germline V gene. The junction had 3 bases not matched to a gene; V was cut back by 7 bases and J by 1 base. As DNA, the CDR3 is TGCAGCGCGGACAGGAGGAACACTGAAGCTTTCTTT. Translation gives CSADRRNTEAFF.

The chain joins TRBV5-4 to TRBJ1-6; D might be TRBD1 (5 bases). Germline V gene sequence: CDR1 SGHNT, CDR2 YYREEE (reference sequence). The CDR3 is made up of 14 amino acids. Trimming stripped 0 bases from V and 7 bases from J, with 8 bases between. CDR3 coding DNA: TGTGCCAGCAGCTTGGTGGAGGGGAATTCACCCCTCCACTTT. Translating gives CASSLVEGNSPLHF.

The gene calls are TRBV5-1 and TRBJ1-6, with a weak D call TRBD1 (5 bases). The CDR3 spans 16 residues. The ends were cut back, 0 bases at V and 6 bases at J, with 13 bases in the middle. Germline values: CDR1 SGHRS, CDR2 YFSETQ. The DNA of the CDR3 is TGCGCCAGCAGCTTGGGAGGCCGACAGTTTAATTCACCCCTCCACTTT. Translating gives CASSLGGRQFNSPLHF.

V gene TRBV6-1 combines with J gene TRBJ2-7; 9 nucleotides agree with TRBD2. With 8 bases clipped from V and 4 bases from J, the junction kept 12 bases outside the gene matches. Germline V lookup: CDR1 MNHNS, CDR2 SASEGT. The CDR3 is made up of 15 amino acids. CDR3 amino acids: CASLRGLAVSYEQYF. In nucleotides, the CDR3 is TGTGCCAGCCTTAGGGGACTAGCTGTGTCTTACGAGCAGTACTTC.

The sample holds a few counts of this clone. CDR3 nucleotides: TGTGCCACCAGCAGAGACACGGGGCAGGGTTGGGAAAAACTGTTTTTT. Its translation: CATSRDTGQGWEKLFF. This chain joins TRBV15 and TRBJ1-4, with a tentative D call TRBD1 (5 bases). There are 16 residues in the CDR3. The V end was cut by 0 bases, the J end by 8 bases, with 16 bases between. Germline values: CDR1 LNHNV, CDR2 YYDKDF (reference sequence).

The chain carries TRBV6-1 and TRBJ1-5; D is unresolved. V lost 4 bases to trimming and J lost 0 bases, with 16 bases between them. Germline V gene sequence: CDR1 MNHNS, CDR2 SASEGT. The CDR3 is 17 residues long. The CDR3 DNA reads TGTGCCAGCAGTGTTTTGGGTTCCGGTCTTAGCAATCAGCCCCAGCATTTT. Translating gives CASSVLGSGLSNQPQHF.

The rearrangement joins TRBV5-1 to TRBJ2-3; TRBD2 matches 14 bases. The CDR3 loop spans 17 amino acids. Trimming took 4 bases from V and 3 from J; bases not matched to a gene: 7. Germline values: CDR1 SGHRS, CDR2 YFSETQ. The CDR3 DNA follows: TGCGCCAGCAGCCGGACTAGCGGGGGGACCGGTACAGATACGCAGTATTTT. Residues: CASSRTSGGTGTDTQYF. The variable domain in full, completed from reference TRBV5-1 and TRBJ2-3, reads KAGVTQTPRYLIKTRGQQVTLSCSPISGHRSVSWYQQTPGQGLQFLFEYFSETQRNKGNFPGRFSGRQFSNSRSEMNVSTLELGDSALYLCASSRTSGGTGTDTQYFGPGTRLTVL.

V gene TRBV18 combines with J gene TRBJ1-1; no clear D gene. Germline V gene sequence: CDR1 KGHSH, CDR2 LQKENI. This CDR3 has 15 amino acids. The ends were cut back, 1 base at V and 2 bases at J, with 11 bases in the middle. The CDR3 coding sequence is TGTGCCAGCTCACCACTCTTGACTGTTAACACTGAAGCTTTCTTT. Translating it yields CASSPLLTVNTEAFF.

The gene calls are TRBV23-1 and TRBJ1-4; the D gene is possibly TRBD1 (6 bases). TRBV23-1 is reported as an ORF; its role is uncertain. With 2 bases removed from V and 6 bases from J, the gap between germline ends came to 13 bases. This CDR3 is 15 amino acids long. The CDR3 region has the DNA TGCGCCAGCAGTCAACCCCGGGACACTGATGAAAAACTGTTTTTT. It yields the protein CASSQPRDTDEKLFF.